These T cell receptor beta chains were read from a single sample in a study of T-cell memory formation after mild COVID-19. From the 5' RACE reads, TCRdb called clonotypes with MiXCR, one entry per CDR3 protein. The sample includes about 13,000 distinct CDR3 sequences, around 15% of them seen just once. Sample: PBMCs or a T cell subset sorted from them (not recorded which). The receptors were gathered from a man between 18 and 35 years old who had mild COVID-19 (a few samples of this study predate the infection). Cell type and time point are not known. The conserved cysteine and the conserved F or W are not part of the CDR3 here.

len	v_gene	j_gene	CDR3aa
12	TRBV12-3/TRBV12-4	TRBJ1-6	ASTLGGGNSPLH
11	TRBV20-1	TRBJ2-1	SARILVKHEQF
10	TRBV5-1	TRBJ1-2	ASSRTPDGYT
13	TRBV20-1	TRBJ2-1	SARVTASGWNEQF
12	TRBV3-1	TRBJ2-7	ASSSTSAAYEQY
12	TRBV5-1	TRBJ1-2	ASSGFRPNYGYT
16	TRBV7-2	TRBJ1-4	ASSLEGQFGSGREKLF
10	TRBV29-1	TRBJ2-5	SVCMQGETQY
10	TRBV29-1	TRBJ2-7	SVVGQPYEQY
15	TRBV4-1	TRBJ2-2	ASSQEGGQPNTGELF
15	TRBV7-9	TRBJ2-4	ASTLEPGRIAKNIQY
11	TRBV28	TRBJ2-1	ASRHKRWTGWF
13	TRBV5-1	TRBJ2-2	ASRFGTANTGELF
15	TRBV11-2	TRBJ1-1	ASSLPRVALKQTEAF
9	TRBV25-1	TRBJ2-7	ASTSHYEQY
12	TRBV5-6	TRBJ1-1	ASSFWGLNTEAF
14	TRBV7-2	TRBJ1-3	ASSLDGQDTGNTIY
12	TRBV4-3	TRBJ2-2	ASSLRGRHGELF
14	TRBV3-1	TRBJ1-5	ASSQEPPMGNQPQH
13	TRBV7-2	TRBJ2-1	ASTLAWGSYNEQF
14	TRBV5-1	TRBJ2-2	ASSPEIPANTGELF
11	TRBV27	TRBJ2-2	ASGLLSTGELF
15	TRBV11-3	TRBJ2-5	ASSLDWDRRDQETQY
11	TRBV12-3/TRBV12-4	TRBJ2-1	ASDGGLWDEQF
15	TRBV3-1	TRBJ2-1	ASSQVDRGGWYNEQF
12	TRBV6-2/TRBV6-3	TRBJ1-4	ASSLPTTNEKLF
13	TRBV6-5	TRBJ2-5	ASSTSGGSKETQY
13	TRBV15	TRBJ2-2	ATSRDTGGPGELF
10	TRBV7-3	TRBJ2-1	ASSFLFNEQF
14	TRBV12-3/TRBV12-4	TRBJ2-2	ASSFGTGGNTGELF
13	TRBV27	TRBJ1-3	ASKASGFRGNTIY
14	TRBV27	TRBJ2-3	ASSLGLRGAADTQY
12	TRBV3-1	TRBJ1-5	ASSQGLMGQPQH
15	TRBV4-1	TRBJ1-6	ASSHAGTGLSNSPLH
12	TRBV2	TRBJ2-3	ASTLAGEADTQY
10	TRBV20-1	TRBJ1-1	SAYRMNTEAF
17	TRBV4-3	TRBJ1-4	ASSQDAGAGRGTNEKLF
10	TRBV4-1	TRBJ2-1	ASSPGYNEQF
16	TRBV4-2	TRBJ2-7	ASSHPPATAELTYEQY
13	TRBV7-9	TRBJ2-7	ASSIQGDRTYEQY
13	TRBV27	TRBJ1-1	ASIREGALHTEAF
11	TRBV6-5	TRBJ1-2	ASIGSPNYGYT
13	TRBV10-3	TRBJ2-7	ATSLDRVFVYEQY
11	TRBV11-2	TRBJ2-7	ASSLDRAWEQY
11	TRBV6-5	TRBJ1-2	ASSTPGNYGYT
12	TRBV19	TRBJ1-2	ASSVREGVSGYT
20	TRBV3-1	TRBJ2-3	ASSQLTWEGQGLAGSTDTQY
14	TRBV12-5	TRBJ2-1	ASGPLNELGYNEQF
14	TRBV12-3/TRBV12-4	TRBJ2-1	ASSHLAGGTANEQF
13	TRBV13	TRBJ2-5	ASSHPLGYQETQY
13	TRBV7-2	TRBJ2-5	ASSLSGGAVETQY
11	TRBV5-1	TRBJ2-3	ASSGTGRNTQY
15	TRBV12-3/TRBV12-4	TRBJ2-3	ASSLAGRGPSTDTQY
12	TRBV29-1	TRBJ2-1	SVEWRRSYNEQF
13	TRBV14	TRBJ2-7	ASSRRLAVSYEQY